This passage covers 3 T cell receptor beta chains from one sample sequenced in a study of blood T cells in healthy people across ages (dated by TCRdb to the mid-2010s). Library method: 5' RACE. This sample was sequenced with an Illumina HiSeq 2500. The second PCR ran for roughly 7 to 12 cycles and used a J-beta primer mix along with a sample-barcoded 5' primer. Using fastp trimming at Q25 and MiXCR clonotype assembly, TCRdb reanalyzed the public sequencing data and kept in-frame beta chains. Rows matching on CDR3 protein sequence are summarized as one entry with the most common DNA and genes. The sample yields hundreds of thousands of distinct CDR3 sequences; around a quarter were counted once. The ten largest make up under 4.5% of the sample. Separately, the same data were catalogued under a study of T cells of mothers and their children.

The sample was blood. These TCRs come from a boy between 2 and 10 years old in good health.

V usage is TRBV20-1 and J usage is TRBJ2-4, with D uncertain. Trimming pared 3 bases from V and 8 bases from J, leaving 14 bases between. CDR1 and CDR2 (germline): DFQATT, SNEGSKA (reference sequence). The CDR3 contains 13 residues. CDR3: CSASPRPGDIQYF. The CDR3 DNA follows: TGCAGTGCTAGCCCGAGGCCTGGGGACATTCAGTACTTC.

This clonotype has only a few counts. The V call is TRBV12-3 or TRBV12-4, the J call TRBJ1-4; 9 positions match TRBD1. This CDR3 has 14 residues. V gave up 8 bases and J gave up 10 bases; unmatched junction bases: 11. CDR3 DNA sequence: TGTGCCAGCGCCGCGGGACAGGGAGATGGAAAACTGTTTTTT. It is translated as CASAAGQGDGKLFF.

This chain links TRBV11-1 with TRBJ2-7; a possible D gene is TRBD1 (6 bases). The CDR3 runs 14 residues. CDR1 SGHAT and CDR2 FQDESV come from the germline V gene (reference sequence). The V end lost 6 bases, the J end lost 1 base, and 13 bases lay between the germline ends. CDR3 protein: CASRFRDTSYEQYF. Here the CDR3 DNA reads TGTGCCAGCAGATTCAGGGACACATCCTACGAGCAGTACTTC. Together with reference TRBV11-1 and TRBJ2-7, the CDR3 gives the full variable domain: EAEVAQSPRYKITEKSQAVAFWCDPISGHATLYWYRQILGQGPELLVQFQDESVVDDSQLPKDRFSAERLKGVDSTLKIQPAELGDSAMYLCASRFRDTSYEQYFGPGTRLTVT.